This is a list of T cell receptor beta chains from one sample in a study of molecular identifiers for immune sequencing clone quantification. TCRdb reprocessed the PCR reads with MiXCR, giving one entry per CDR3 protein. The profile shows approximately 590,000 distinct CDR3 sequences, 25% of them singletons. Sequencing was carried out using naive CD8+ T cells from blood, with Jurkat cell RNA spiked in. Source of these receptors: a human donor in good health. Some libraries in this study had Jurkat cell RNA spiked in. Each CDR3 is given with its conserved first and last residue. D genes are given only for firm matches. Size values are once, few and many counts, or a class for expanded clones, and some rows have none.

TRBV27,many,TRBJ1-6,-,CASSLFYSGLSPLHF,TGTGCCAGCAGTTTATTTTATTCGGGACTTTCACCCCTCCACTTT
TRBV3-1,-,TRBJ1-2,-,CASSQAMGRQFWYGYTF,TGTGCCAGCAGCCAAGCGATGGGTCGACAGTTTTGGTATGGCTACACCTTC
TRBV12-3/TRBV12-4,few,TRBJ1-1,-,CASSLEGPMTNTEAFF,TGTGCCAGCAGTTTAGAGGGCCCGATGACGAACACTGAAGCTTTCTTT
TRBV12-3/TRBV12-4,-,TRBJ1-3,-,CASSLFARRKSSGNTIYF,TGTGCCAGCAGTTTATTTGCGCGACGTAAGAGCTCTGGAAACACCATATATTTT
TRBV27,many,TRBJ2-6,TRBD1,CASGVQGTGANVLTF,TGTGCCAGCGGGGTACAGGGGACTGGGGCCAACGTCCTGACTTTC
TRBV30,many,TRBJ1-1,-,CAWRGAGRAHTEAFF,TGTGCCTGGAGGGGCGCCGGCAGGGCGCACACTGAAGCTTTCTTT
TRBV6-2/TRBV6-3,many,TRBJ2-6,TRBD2,CASIGGDSGANVLTF,TGTGCCAGCATCGGGGGGGACTCTGGGGCCAACGTCCTGACTTTC
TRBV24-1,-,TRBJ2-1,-,CATSARGLYNEQSF,TGTGCCACCAGTGCCAGGGGCCTCTACAATGAGCAGTCCTTC
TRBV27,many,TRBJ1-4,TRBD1,CASSFAGGDEKLFF,TGTGCCAGCAGTTTCGCAGGGGGCGATGAAAAACTGTTTTTT
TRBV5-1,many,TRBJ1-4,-,CASRRDGRNEKLFF,TGCGCCAGCAGACGGGACGGACGAAATGAAAAACTGTTTTTT
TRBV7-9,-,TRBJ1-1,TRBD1,CASSLGGQGMGTEAFF,TGTGCCAGCAGCTTAGGGGGACAGGGTATGGGCACTGAAGCTTTCTTT
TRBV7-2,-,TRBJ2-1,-,CASSRRDSYNEQFF,TGTGCCAGCAGTAGGAGGGATTCCTACAATGAGCAGTTCTTC
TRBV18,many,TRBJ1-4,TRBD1,CASSPPGTDNEKLFF,TGTGCCAGCTCACCCCCCGGGACAGATAATGAAAAACTGTTTTTT
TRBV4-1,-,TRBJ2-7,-,CASSQAPGTEQYF,TGCGCCAGCAGCCAAGCCCCCGGGACCGAGCAGTACTTC
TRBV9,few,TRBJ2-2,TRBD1,CASSQGQANTGELFF,TGTGCCAGCAGCCAGGGACAGGCGAACACCGGGGAGCTGTTTTTT
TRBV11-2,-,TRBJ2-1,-,CASSTLPEGGSYNEQFF,TGTGCCAGCAGCACCCTCCCCGAGGGGGGCTCCTACAATGAGCAGTTCTTC
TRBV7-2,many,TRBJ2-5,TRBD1,CASSPRTGGLETQYF,TGTGCCAGCAGCCCGAGGACAGGGGGCTTGGAGACCCAGTACTTC
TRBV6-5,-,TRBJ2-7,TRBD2,CASRNLAGDSLYEQYF,TGTGCCAGCAGAAACCTAGCGGGCGACTCCTTATACGAGCAGTACTTC
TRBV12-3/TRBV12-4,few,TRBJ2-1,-,CASSDSINEQFF,TGTGCCAGCAGTGACAGCATCAATGAGCAGTTCTTC
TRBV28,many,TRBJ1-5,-,CASSFPLIRGSNQPQHF,TGTGCCAGCAGTTTCCCACTGATTCGGGGGAGCAATCAGCCCCAGCATTTT
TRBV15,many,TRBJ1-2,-,CATSTPDSFGYTF,TGTGCCACCAGCACACCTGACAGCTTTGGCTACACCTTC
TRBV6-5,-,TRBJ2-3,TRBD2,CASSYPGGGTDTQYF,TGTGCCAGCAGTTACCCCGGGGGGGGTACAGATACGCAGTATTTT
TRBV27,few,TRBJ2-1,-,CASSPSLLNEQFF,TGTGCCAGCAGTCCGAGCCTGCTCAATGAGCAGTTCTTC
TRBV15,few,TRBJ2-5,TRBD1,CATSARQGVWETQYF,TGTGCCACCAGCGCTCGGCAGGGGGTATGGGAGACCCAGTACTTC
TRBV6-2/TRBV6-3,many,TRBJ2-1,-,CASGSLVYYNEQFF,TGTGCCAGCGGCTCTTTGGTATACTACAATGAGCAGTTCTTC
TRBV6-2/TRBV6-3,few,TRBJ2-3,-,CASSVWDWRIRTDTQYF,TGTGCCAGCAGTGTTTGGGACTGGAGGATAAGGACAGATACGCAGTATTTT
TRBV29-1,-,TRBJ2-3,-,CSFSTRAPPYF,TGCAGCTTCTCTACGCGCGCTCCGCCGTATTTT
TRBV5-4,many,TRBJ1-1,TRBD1,CASSSGGLYPEGTEAFF,TGTGCCAGCAGCTCAGGGGGATTGTATCCCGAGGGCACTGAAGCTTTCTTT
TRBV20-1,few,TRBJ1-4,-,CSARGTSPTNEKLFF,TGCAGTGCTAGAGGTACCAGCCCAACTAATGAAAAACTGTTTTTT
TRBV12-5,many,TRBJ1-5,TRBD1,CASGRGQGANQPQHF,TGTGCTAGTGGCCGGGGACAGGGGGCAAATCAGCCCCAGCATTTT
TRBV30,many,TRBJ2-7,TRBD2,CAWGLLAGGEQYF,TGTGCCTGGGGTCTACTAGCGGGAGGTGAGCAGTACTTC
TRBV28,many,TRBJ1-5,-,CAKQGPAHF,TGTGCCAAACAGGGCCCGGCGCATTTT
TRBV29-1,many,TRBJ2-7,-,CSVEATQGYEQYF,TGCAGCGTTGAAGCAACCCAGGGATACGAGCAGTACTTC
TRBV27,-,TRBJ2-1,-,CASSFVGQQFF,TGTGCCAGCAGTTTTGTTGGCCAGCAGTTCTTC
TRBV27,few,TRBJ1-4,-,CASSSSGKLFF,TGTGCCAGCAGTTCGAGCGGAAAACTGTTTTTT
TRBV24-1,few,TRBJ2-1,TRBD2,CATSRREGGAYNEQFF,TGTGCCACCAGCCGCCGGGAGGGGGGCGCTTACAATGAGCAGTTCTTC
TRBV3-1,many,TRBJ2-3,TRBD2,CASSQGTAGLTDTQYF,TGTGCCAGCAGCCAAGGTACAGCGGGGCTCACAGATACGCAGTATTTT
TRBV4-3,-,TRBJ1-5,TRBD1,CASSQAATGGVGNQPQHF,TGCGCCAGCAGCCAAGCGGCTACAGGGGGCGTGGGGAATCAGCCCCAGCATTTT
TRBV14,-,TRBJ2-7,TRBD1,CASYWTGSADEQYF,TGTGCCAGCTACTGGACAGGATCTGCCGACGAGCAGTACTTC
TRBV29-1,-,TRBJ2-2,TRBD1,CSVDPGGGNGELFF,TGCAGCGTTGATCCAGGGGGCGGAAACGGGGAGCTGTTTTTT
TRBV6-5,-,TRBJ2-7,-,CASSYSAGTRTYEQYF,TGTGCCAGCAGTTACTCGGCTGGGACGCGGACCTACGAGCAGTACTTC
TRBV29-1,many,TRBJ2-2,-,CSVVGDTGELFF,TGCAGCGTTGTGGGGGACACCGGGGAGCTGTTTTTT
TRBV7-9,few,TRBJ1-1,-,CASSLDHRGGQNTEAFF,TGTGCCAGCAGCTTGGACCACCGGGGTGGCCAGAACACTGAAGCTTTCTTT
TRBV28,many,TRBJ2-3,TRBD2,CASTPTGAREGYF,TGTGCCAGCACCCCGACCGGGGCGCGGGAGGGGTATTTT
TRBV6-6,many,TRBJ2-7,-,CASSPLRGYEQYF,TGTGCCAGCAGCCCCCTCCGGGGGTACGAGCAGTACTTC
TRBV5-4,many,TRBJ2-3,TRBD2,CASRAGGATDTQYF,TGTGCCAGCAGGGCCGGGGGGGCGACAGATACGCAGTATTTT
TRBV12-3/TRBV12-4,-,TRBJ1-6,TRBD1,CASSSEQGAAYNSPLHF,TGTGCCAGCAGTTCAGAACAGGGGGCGGCCTATAATTCACCCCTCCACTTT
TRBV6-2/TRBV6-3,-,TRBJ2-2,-,CASSSIERRNTGELFF,TGTGCCAGCAGTTCGATAGAACGGAGGAACACCGGGGAGCTGTTTTTT
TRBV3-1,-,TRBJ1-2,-,CASSQEVSDYGYTF,TGTGCCAGCAGCCAAGAAGTGTCAGACTATGGCTACACCTTC
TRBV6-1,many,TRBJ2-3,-,CASSDYPTDTQYF,TGTGCCAGCAGTGACTACCCTACGGATACGCAGTATTTT
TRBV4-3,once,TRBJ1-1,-,CASSQDRFGTTEAFF,TGCGCCAGCAGCCAAGATAGATTCGGGACCACTGAAGCTTTCTTT
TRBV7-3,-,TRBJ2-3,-,CASSADPVPTDTQYF,TGTGCCAGCAGCGCAGACCCGGTCCCAACAGATACGCAGTATTTT
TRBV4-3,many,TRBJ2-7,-,CASSQESRSTYEQYF,TGCGCCAGCAGCCAAGAAAGCCGCTCGACCTACGAGCAGTACTTC
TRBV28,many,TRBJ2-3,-,CASSLLARDTQYF,TGTGCCAGCAGTTTATTAGCCAGGGACACGCAGTATTTT
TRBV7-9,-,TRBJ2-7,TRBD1,CASSFPGQNYEQYF,TGTGCCAGCAGCTTCCCGGGACAGAACTACGAGCAGTACTTC